The source of this T cell receptor (beta chain) is a study of T cell responses to AZD1222 COVID-19 vaccine. Repertoires were generated with immunoSEQ multiplex PCR, while TCRdb's copy carries only in-frame clones and drops some. The sample comprises approximately 100,000 clones, just over 90% of which are singletons, and 1% to 1.5% rests with the top ten. This CDR3 is 14 amino acids long. Germline V gene lookup returns CDR1 SGHRS and CDR2 YFSETQ. With 0 bases removed from V and 4 bases from J, the gap between germline ends came to 8 bases. The sequence derives from an adult in good health. The source material was peripheral blood, sampled on day 0 of AZD1222 vaccination. The chain has TRBV5-1 and TRBJ1-3; no reliable D call. The DNA for the CDR3 is TGCGCCAGCAGCTTGGGAGGGAACGGAAACACCATATATTTT. Its translation is CASSLGGNGNTIYF.